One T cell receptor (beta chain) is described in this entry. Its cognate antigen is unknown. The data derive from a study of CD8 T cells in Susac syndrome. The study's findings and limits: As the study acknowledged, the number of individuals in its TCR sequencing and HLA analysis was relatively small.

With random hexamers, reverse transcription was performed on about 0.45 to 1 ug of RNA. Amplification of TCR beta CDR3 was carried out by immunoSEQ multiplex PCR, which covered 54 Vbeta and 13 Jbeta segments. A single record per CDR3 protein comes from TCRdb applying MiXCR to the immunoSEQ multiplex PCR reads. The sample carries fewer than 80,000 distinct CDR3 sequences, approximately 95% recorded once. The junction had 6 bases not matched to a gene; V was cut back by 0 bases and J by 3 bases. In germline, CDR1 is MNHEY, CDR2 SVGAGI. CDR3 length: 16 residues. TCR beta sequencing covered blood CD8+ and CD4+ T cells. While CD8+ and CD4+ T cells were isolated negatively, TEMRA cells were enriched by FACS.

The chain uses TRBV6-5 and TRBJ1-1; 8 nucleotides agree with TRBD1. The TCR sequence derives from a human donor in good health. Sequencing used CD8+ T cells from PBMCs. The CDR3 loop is CASSYSSGGLYTEAFF. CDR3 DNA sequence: TGTGCCAGCAGTTACTCGTCAGGGGGCCTGTACACTGAAGCTTTCTTT.